This T cell receptor beta chain was obtained from a study of T cell clonotyping in hematopoietic cell transplantation. Using immunoSEQ multiplex PCR, the repertoire was profiled, and TCRdb retains in-frame clones only, with some absent. The sample has about 6,100 clones; 32% are singletons. General study results and limits: At the given depth, recipient repertoires were over 95% de novo clonotypes. Broader posttransplant TCR repertoire diversity was predicted by graft donor and pretransplant recipient Inverse Simpson Index values.

Germline CDR1 and CDR2: GTSNPN and SVGIG (reference sequence). This CDR3 region has 16 residues. Unmatched junction bases numbered 8, after V lost 0 bases and J lost 7 bases. A note on this clone: Antigen: not known.

Samples: about 28 days before transplant, then days 30, 100 and 180 after. The material sequenced was peripheral blood mononuclear cells, taken 30 days after allogeneic stem cell transplant. The clonotype comes from a female patient aged 50-59 years who had an allogeneic stem cell transplant from an unrelated donor, so the T cells may come from the graft donor. Some clones in this sample may be carry-over from other donors' samples. The V call is TRBV30, the J call TRBJ2-2, with TRBD2 matching 10 bases. As DNA, the CDR3 is TGTGCCTGGAGTGTACGTTCTAGCGGGAGTCACGGGGAGCTGTTTTTT. The encoded protein is CAWSVRSSGSHGELFF. Full variable domain (rest looked up from reference TRBV30 and TRBJ2-2): SQTIHQWPATLVQPVGSPLSLECTVEGTSNPNLYWYRQAAGRGLQLLFYSVGIGQISSEVPQNLSASRPQDRQFILSSKKLLLSDSGFYLCAWSVRSSGSHGELFFGEGSRLTVL.